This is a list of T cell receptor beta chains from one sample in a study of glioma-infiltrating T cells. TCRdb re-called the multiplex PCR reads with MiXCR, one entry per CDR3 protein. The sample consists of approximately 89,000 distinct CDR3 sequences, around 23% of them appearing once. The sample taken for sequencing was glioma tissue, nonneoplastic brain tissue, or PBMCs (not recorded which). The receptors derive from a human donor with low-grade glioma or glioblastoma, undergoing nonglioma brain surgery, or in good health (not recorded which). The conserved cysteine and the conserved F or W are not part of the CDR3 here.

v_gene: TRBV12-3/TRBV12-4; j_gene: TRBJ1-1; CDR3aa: ASSSRQGAGDTEAF
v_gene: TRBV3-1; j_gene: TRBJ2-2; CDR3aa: ASSKSASGGAGELF
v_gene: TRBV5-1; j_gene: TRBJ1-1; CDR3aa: ASSLEPRAHTEAF
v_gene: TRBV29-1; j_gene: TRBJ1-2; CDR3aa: SVEGTGGGYT
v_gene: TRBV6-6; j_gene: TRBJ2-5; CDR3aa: ASSYSGLAAGETQY
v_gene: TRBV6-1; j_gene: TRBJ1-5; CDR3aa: ASLDRGGNQPQH
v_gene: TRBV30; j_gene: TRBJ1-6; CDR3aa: AWSRLNSPLH
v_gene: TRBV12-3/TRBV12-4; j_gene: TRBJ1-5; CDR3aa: ASSRTTGRNSQPQH
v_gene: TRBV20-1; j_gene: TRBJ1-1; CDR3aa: SARDREDTEAF
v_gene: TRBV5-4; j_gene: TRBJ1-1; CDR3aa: ASSLPSNTEAF
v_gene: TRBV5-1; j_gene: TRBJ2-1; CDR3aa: ASSTGTGLPPGDEQF
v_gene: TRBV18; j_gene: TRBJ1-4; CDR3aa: ASSPDRATNEKLF
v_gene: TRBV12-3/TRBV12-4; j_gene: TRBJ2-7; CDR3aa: ASSRGHIYEQY
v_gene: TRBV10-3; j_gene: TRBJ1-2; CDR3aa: AISESGSLQRGYT
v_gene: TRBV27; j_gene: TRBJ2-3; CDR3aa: ASRLTVTDTQY
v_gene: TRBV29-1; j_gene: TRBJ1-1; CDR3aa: SAARQGNTEAF
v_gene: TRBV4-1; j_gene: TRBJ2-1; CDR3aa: ASSQDWTVNEQF
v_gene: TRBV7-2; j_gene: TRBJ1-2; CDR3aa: ASSPQNYGYT
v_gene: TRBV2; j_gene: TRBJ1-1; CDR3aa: ASTPGFMNTEAF
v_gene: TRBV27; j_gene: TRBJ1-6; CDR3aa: ASSQNNSPLH
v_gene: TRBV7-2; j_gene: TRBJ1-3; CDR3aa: ASSQGPSLYSGNTIY
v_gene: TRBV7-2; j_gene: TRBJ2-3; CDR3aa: ASSLADAYPSSTDTQY
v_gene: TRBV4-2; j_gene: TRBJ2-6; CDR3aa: ASSQTLSGANVLT
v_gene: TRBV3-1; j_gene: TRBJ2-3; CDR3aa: ATSWARTDTQY
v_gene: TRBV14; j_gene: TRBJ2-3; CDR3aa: ASSQDGLPTDTQY
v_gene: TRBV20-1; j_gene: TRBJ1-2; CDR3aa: SARVAGRGYT
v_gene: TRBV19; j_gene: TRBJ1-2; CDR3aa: ASSPGTANYGYT
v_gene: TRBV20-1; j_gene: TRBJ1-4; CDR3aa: SASPDGGHNEKLF
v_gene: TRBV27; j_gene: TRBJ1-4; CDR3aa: ASSFQGANEKLF
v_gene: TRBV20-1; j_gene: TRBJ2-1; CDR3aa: SAKGGPSSYNEQF
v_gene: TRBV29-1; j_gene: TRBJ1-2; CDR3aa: SATGPPTGRWYGYT
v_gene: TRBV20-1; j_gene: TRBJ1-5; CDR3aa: SARVGGQPQH
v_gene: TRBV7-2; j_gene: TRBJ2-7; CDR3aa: ASRSSSYEQY
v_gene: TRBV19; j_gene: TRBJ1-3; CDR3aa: ASSIDGTRGNTIY
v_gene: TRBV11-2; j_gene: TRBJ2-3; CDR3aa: ASNLAGGFDTQY
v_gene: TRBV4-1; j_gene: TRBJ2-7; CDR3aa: ASSQVSTSYEQY
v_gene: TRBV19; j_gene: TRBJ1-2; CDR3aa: ASSILRTHYGYT
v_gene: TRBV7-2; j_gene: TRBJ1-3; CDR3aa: ASSFEPAGNSGNTIY